Below, one TCR beta chain is given with its context. These data belong to a study of blood T cell repertoires in COVID-19. Study details: Donors in the United States, Italy and Spain gave samples during acute or convalescent COVID-19. Nucleic acid was either cDNA or gDNA, and it came from T cells, B-cell-depleted T cells, or PBMCs.

Between the trimmed V and J ends, which lost 4 bases and 13 bases, there was a span of 16 bases. From germline, CDR1 is MNHEY and CDR2 SMNVEV (reference sequence). There are 12 residues in the CDR3. In the authors' workflow: Reference gene primer amplification in the assay estimated nucleated cell counts. Repertoires were generated with immunoSEQ multiplex PCR, while TCRdb's copy carries only in-frame clones and drops some. V and J calls plus clone size are reproduced from that table; the DNA served to infer D and trimming. The table has under 350,000 clones, roughly 91% seen once; the top ten hold around 4.4%.

Input material: peripheral blood. The rearrangement links TRBV27 to TRBJ1-1, with D possibly TRBD1 on 6 matching bases. The receptor comes from a man between 35 and 55 years old with acute or convalescent COVID-19. DNA of the CDR3: TGTGCCAGCAGTTCCCCCGGACAGAGTGGTTTCTTT. Its translation is CASSSPGQSGFF.